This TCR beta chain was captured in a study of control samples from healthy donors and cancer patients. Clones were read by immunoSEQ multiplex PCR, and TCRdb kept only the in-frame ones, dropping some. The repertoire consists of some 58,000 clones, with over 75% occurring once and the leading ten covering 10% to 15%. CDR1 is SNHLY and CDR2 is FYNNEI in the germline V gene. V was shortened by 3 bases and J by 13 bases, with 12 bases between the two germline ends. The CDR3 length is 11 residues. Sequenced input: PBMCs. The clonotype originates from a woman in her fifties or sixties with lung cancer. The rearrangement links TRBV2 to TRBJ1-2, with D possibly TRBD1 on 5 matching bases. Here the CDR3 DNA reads TGTGCCAGCAGTGACCAGGGCCGGGGCACCTTC. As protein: CASSDQGRGTF.